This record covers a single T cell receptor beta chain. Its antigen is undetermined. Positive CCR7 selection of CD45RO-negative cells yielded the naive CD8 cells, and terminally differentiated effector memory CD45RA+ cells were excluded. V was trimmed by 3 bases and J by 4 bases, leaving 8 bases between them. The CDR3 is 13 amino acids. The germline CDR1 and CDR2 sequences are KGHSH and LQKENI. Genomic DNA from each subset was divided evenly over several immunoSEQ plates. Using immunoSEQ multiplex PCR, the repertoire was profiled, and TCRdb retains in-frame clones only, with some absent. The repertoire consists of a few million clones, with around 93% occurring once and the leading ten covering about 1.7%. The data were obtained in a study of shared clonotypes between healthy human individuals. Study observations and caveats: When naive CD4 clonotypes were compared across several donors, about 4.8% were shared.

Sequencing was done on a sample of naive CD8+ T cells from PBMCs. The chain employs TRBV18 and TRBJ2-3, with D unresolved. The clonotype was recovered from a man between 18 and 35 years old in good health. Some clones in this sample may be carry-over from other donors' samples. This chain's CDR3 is CASSPSVADTQYF. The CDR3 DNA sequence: TGTGCCAGCTCACCTTCGGTCGCAGATACGCAGTATTTT.